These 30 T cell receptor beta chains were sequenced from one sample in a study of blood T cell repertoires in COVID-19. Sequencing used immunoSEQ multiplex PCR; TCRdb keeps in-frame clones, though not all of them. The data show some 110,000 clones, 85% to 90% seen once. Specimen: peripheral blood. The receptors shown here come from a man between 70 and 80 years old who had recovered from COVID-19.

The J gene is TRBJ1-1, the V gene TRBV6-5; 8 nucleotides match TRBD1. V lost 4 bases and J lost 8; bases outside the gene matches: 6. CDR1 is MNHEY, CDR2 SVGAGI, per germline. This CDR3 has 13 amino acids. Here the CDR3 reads CASSFLGQGEAFF. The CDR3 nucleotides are TGTGCCAGCAGTTTCCTAGGACAGGGCGAAGCTTTCTTT.

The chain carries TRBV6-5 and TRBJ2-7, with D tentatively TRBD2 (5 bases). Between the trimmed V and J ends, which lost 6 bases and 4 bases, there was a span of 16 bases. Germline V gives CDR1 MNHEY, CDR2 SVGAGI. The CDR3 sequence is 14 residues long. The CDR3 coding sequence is TGTGCCAGCAGCCTCCACGGGGTTGTTTACGAGCAGTACTTC. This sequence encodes CASSLHGVVYEQYF.

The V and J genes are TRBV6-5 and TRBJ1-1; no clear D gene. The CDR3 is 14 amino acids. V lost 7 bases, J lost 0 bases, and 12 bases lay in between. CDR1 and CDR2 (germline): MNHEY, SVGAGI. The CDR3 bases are TGTGCCAGCACGATAGCGCTTATGAACACTGAAGCTTTCTTT. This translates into CASTIALMNTEAFF.

The CDR3 coding sequence is TGTGCCAGCAGCCCTACTAGCTTTAATGAGCAGTTCTTC. Amino acids: CASSPTSFNEQFF. The chain couples TRBV7-3 to TRBJ2-1; D is possibly TRBD2 (6 bases). V dropped 5 bases and J dropped 7 bases, with 12 bases sitting between them. CDR3 size: 13 residues. Germline V CDR1 and CDR2: SGHTA, FQGTGA.

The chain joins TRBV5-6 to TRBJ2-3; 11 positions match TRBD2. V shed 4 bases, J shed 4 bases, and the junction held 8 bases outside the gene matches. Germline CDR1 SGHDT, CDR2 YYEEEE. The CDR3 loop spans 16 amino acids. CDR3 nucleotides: TGTGCCAGCAGCCGACTAGCGGGGCCGGCGCCAGATACGCAGTATTTT. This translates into CASSRLAGPAPDTQYF.

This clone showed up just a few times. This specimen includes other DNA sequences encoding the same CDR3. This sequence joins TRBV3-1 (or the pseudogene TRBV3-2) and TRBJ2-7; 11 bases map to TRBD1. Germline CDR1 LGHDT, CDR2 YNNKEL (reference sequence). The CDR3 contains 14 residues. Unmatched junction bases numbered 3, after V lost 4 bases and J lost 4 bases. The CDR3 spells CASSLWDRGYEQYF. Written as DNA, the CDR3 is TGTGCCAGCAGCCTATGGGACAGGGGGTACGAGCAGTACTTC.

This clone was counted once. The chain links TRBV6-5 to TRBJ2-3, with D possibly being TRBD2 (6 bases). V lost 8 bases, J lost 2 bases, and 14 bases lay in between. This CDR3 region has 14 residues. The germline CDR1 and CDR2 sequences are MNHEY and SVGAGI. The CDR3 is CASRKGLLTDTQYF. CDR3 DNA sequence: TGTGCCAGCCGCAAGGGACTCCTCACAGATACGCAGTATTTT.

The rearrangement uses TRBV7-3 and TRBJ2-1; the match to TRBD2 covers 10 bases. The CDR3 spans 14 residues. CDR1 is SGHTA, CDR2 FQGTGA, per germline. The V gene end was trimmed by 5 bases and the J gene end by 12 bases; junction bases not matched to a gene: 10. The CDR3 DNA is TGTGCCAGCAGCGATTTCGGACTAGCGGAACGGCAGTTCTTC. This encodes CASSDFGLAERQFF. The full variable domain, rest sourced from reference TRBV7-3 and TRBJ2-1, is GAGVSQTPSNKVTEKGKYVELRCDPISGHTALYWYRQSLGQGPEFLIYFQGTGAADDSGLPNDRFFAVRPEGSVSTLKIQRTERGDSAVYLCASSDFGLAERQFFGPGTRLTVL.

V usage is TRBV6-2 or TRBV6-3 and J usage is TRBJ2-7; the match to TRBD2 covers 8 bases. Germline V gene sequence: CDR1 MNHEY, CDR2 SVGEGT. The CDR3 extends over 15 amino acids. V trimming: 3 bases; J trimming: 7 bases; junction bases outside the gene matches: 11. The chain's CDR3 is CASSYMVAGRGEQYF. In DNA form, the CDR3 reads TGTGCCAGCAGTTATATGGTAGCGGGGAGAGGAGAGCAGTACTTC.

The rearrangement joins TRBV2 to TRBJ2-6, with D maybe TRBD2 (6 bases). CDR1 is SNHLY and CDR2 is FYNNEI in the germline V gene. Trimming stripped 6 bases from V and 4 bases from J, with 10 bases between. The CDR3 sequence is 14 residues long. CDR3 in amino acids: CASRGLRGANVLTF. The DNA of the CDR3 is TGTGCCAGCAGGGGACTCAGGGGGGCCAACGTCCTGACTTTC.

The CDR3 sequence: CASSEHTGGYGYTF. CDR3 bases: TGTGCCAGCAGTGAACACACAGGGGGGTATGGCTACACCTTC. This chain uses TRBV6-1 with TRBJ1-2, with TRBD1 matching over 8 bases. The CDR3 loop spans 14 amino acids. The trim removed 2 bases at V and 5 bases at J, leaving 4 bases unmatched. Germline V gives CDR1 MNHNS, CDR2 SASEGT.

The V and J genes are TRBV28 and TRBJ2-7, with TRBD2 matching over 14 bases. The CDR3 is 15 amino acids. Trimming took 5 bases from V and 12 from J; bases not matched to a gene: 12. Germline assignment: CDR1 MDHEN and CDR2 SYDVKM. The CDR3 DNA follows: TGTGCCAGCAGTCGATTTGGGACTAGCGGGAGTCAGTGGTACTTC. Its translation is CASSRFGTSGSQWYF.

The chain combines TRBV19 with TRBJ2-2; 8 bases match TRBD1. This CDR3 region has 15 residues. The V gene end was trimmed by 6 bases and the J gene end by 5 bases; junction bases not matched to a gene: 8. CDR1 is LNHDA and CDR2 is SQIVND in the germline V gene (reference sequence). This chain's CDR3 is CASRWGQGATGELFF. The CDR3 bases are TGTGCCAGTAGATGGGGGCAGGGGGCTACCGGGGAGCTGTTTTTT.

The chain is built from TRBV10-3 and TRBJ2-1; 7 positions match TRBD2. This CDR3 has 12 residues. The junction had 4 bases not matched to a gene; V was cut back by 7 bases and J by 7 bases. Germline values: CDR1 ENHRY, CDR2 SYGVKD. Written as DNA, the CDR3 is TGTGCCATCAATGGGGGGGGAAATGAGCAGTTCTTC. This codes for CAINGGGNEQFF.

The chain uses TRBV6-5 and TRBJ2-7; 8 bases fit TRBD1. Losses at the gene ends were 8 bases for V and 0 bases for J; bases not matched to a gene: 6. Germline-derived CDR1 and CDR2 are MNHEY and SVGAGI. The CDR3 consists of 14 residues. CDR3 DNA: TGTGCCAGCGGGAGACAGGGGCCCTCCTACGAGCAGTACTTC. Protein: CASGRQGPSYEQYF.

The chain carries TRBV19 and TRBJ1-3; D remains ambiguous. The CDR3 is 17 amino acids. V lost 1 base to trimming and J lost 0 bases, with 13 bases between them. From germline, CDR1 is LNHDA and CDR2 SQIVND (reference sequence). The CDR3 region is CASSIGFLRGSGNTIYF. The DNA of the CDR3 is TGTGCCAGTAGTATAGGATTCCTTCGGGGCTCTGGAAACACCATATATTTT.

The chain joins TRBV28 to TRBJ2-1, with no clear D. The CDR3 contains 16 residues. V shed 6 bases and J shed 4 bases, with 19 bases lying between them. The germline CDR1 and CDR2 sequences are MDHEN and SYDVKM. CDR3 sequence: CASRPTDGYFYNEQFF. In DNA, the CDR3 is TGTGCCAGCAGACCTACAGACGGCTACTTTTACAATGAGCAGTTCTTC.

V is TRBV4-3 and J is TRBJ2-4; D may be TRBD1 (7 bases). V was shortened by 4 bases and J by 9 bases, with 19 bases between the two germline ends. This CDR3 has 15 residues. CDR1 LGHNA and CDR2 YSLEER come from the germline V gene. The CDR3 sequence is CASSRDAGGIAIQYF. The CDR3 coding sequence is TGCGCCAGCAGCCGGGATGCAGGGGGGATCGCCATTCAGTACTTC.

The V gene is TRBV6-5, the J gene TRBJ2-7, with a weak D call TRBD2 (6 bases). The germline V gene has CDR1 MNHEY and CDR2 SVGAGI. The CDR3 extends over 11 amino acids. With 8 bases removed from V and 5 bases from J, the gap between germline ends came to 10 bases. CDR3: CASLGGHEQYF. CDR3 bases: TGTGCCAGCTTGGGAGGCCACGAGCAGTACTTC.

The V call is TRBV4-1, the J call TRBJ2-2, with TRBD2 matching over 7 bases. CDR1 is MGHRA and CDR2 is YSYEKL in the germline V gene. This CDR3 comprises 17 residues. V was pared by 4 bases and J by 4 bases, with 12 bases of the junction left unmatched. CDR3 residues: CASSPGGLGWGTGELFF. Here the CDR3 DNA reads TGCGCCAGCAGCCCCGGGGGGTTAGGGTGGGGCACCGGGGAGCTGTTTTTT.

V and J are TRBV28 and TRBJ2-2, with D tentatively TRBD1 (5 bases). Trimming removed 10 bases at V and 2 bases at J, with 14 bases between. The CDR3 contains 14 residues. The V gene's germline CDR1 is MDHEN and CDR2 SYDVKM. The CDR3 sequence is CAIQGRGNTGELFF. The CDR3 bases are TGTGCCATCCAGGGTAGGGGCAACACCGGGGAGCTGTTTTTT.

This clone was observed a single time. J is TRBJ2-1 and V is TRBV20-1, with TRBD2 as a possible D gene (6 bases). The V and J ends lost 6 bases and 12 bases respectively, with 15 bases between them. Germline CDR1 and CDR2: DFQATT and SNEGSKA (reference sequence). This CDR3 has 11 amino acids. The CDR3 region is CSASGGYGQFF. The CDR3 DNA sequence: TGCAGTGCCTCTGGAGGGTACGGGCAGTTCTTC.

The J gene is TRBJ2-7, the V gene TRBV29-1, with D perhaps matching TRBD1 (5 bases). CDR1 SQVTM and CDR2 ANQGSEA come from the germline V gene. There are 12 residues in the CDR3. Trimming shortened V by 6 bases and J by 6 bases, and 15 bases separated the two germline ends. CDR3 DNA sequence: TGCAGCGTGGCAGGGTTGGGAAGCGAGCAGTACTTC. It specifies CSVAGLGSEQYF.

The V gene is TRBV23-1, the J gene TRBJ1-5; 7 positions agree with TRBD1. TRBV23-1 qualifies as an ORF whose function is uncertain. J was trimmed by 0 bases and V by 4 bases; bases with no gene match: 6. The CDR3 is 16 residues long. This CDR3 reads CASSLRDSYSNQPQHF. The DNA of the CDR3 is TGCGCCAGCAGTCTCCGGGACAGCTATAGCAATCAGCCCCAGCATTTT.

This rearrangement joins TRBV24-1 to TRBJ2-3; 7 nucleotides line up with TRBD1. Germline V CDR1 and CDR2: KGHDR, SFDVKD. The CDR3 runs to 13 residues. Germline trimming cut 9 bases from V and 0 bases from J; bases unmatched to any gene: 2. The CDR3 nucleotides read TGTGCCACCGGGACAGCTAGCACAGATACGCAGTATTTT. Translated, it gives CATGTASTDTQYF.

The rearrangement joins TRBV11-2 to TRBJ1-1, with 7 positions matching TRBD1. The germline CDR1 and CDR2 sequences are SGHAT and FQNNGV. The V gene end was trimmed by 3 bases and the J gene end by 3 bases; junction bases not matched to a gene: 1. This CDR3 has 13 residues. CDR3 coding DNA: TGTGCCAGCAGCTTGGGGACAGACACTGAAGCTTTCTTT. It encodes CASSLGTDTEAFF.

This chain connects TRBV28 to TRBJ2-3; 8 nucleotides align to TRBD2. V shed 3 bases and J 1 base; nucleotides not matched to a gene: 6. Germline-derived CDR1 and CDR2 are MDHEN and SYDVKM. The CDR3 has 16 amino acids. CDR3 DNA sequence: TGTGCCAGCAGTTTTCCCGGGGGGGGGCGCACAGATACGCAGTATTTT. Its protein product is CASSFPGGGRTDTQYF.

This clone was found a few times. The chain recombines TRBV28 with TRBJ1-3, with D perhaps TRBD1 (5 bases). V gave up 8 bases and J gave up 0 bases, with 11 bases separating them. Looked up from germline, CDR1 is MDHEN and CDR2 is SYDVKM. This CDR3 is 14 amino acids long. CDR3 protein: CASRDSLSGNTIYF. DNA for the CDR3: TGTGCCAGCCGTGACAGCCTCTCTGGAAACACCATATATTTT.

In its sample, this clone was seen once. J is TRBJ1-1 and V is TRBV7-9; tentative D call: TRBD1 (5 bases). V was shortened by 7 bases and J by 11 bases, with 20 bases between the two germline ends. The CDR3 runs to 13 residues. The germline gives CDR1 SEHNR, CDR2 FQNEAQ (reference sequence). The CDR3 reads CASTLTVNGEAFF. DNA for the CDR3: TGTGCCAGCACGTTGACAGTAAACGGCGAGGCTTTCTTT.

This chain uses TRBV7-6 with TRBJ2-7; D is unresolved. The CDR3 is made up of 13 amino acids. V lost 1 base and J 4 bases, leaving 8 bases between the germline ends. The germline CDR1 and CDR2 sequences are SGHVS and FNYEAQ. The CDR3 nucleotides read TGTGCCAGCAGCTTAGGTGAGCAATACGAGCAGTACTTC. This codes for CASSLGEQYEQYF.